The T cell receptor (beta chain) under discussion was sequenced for a study of cytomegalovirus exposure and HLA in healthy donors. General observations from the study: The study labeled 150 to 200 TCR beta chains cytomegalovirus-associated.

Sequenced by immunoSEQ multiplex PCR; TCRdb stores in-frame clones only, minus some. The sample consists of approximately 170,000 clones, about 90% of them appearing once. A word on this clone: Its antigen is as yet unknown.

The trim removed 5 bases at V and 2 bases at J, leaving 11 bases unmatched. The CDR3 is 19 residues long. In germline, CDR1 is SGHDT, CDR2 YYEEEE. This sequence was found in a woman between 18 and 29 years old in good health and CMV-seropositive. The material sequenced was PBMCs. V is TRBV5-6 and J is TRBJ2-3, with 16 bases matching TRBD2. CDR3 in amino acids: CASRGLAGGLFRVTDTQYF. As DNA, the CDR3 is TGTGCCAGCAGGGGACTAGCGGGGGGGCTCTTTCGGGTCACAGATACGCAGTATTTT.